These 13 T cell receptor beta chains share one sample of origin, sequenced in a study of cytomegalovirus exposure and HLA in healthy donors. Primers for the PCR totalled 60 Vbeta and 13 Jbeta. The assay was immunoSEQ multiplex PCR, and TCRdb's table has in-frame clones only and misses some. The repertoire consists of some 77,000 clones, with over 70% occurring once and the leading ten covering around 7%. Sequencing was done on a sample of PBMCs. The receptor set was obtained from a woman aged 40-49 years in good health and CMV-seronegative.

The chain employs TRBV18 and TRBJ1-1; D call uncertain. The CDR3 consists of 14 residues. Trimming took off 0 bases at V and 1 base at J, with 6 bases between the two ends. Germline values: CDR1 KGHSH, CDR2 LQKENI. CDR3 protein: CASSPPCRNTEAFF. As DNA, the CDR3 is TGTGCCAGCTCACCACCGTGCAGGAACACTGAAGCTTTCTTT. Full variable domain (outside the CDR3, taken from reference TRBV18 and TRBJ1-1): NAGVMQNPRHLVRRRGQEARLRCSPMKGHSHVYWYRQLPEEGLKFMVYLQKENIIDESGMPKERFSAEFPKEGPSILRIQQVVRGDSAAYFCASSPPCRNTEAFFGQGTRLTVV.

The chain combines TRBV11-2 with TRBJ2-5; 9 nucleotides match TRBD2. This CDR3 region has 17 residues. Germline V lookup: CDR1 SGHAT, CDR2 FQNNGV. V shed 1 base and J 4 bases; nucleotides not matched to a gene: 10. CDR3 DNA sequence: TGTGCCAGCAGCTTAGGAGGGCTAGCGGGGCAGGGAGAGACCCAGTACTTC. Protein sequence: CASSLGGLAGQGETQYF.

The rearrangement joins TRBV2 to TRBJ2-1; TRBD1 aligns across 10 bases. V lost 5 bases, J lost 4 bases, and 8 bases stayed unmatched. The CDR3 runs to 16 residues. CDR1 and CDR2 (germline): SNHLY, FYNNEI. Written as DNA, the CDR3 is TGTGCCAGCAGTATAAGGGACAGGGGATCTTACAATGAGCAGTTCTTC. Amino acids: CASSIRDRGSYNEQFF.

J is TRBJ2-1 and V is TRBV6-5, with TRBD2 matching 7 bases. The CDR3 consists of 14 residues. With 5 bases clipped from V and 9 bases from J, the junction kept 10 bases outside the gene matches. The germline CDR1 and CDR2 sequences are MNHEY and SVGAGI. CDR3 DNA sequence: TGTGCCAGCAGTCCGAAGCGGGACGTTGGTGAGCAGTTCTTC. It is translated as CASSPKRDVGEQFF.

The chain recombines TRBV20-1 with TRBJ1-1; D possibly corresponds to TRBD1 (5 bases). Trimming left V 4 bases short and J 6 bases short, with 9 bases between. The germline V gene has CDR1 DFQATT and CDR2 SNEGSKA (reference sequence). The CDR3 consists of 11 residues. The CDR3 bases are TGCAGTGCTACACAGGTGGCTGAAGCTTTCTTT. Amino acids: CSATQVAEAFF.

This chain links TRBV5-5 with TRBJ2-1; TRBD1 matches 8 bases. The V segment lost 3 bases and the J segment 14 bases; nucleotides outside the gene matches: 10. This CDR3 is 13 amino acids long. Germline loops: CDR1 SGHKS, CDR2 YYEKEE (reference sequence). The CDR3 loop is CASSSADRGYKFF. The CDR3 DNA is TGTGCCAGCAGCTCCGCCGACAGGGGATATAAGTTCTTC.

V and J are TRBV18 and TRBJ2-3, with 7 bases aligning to TRBD1. This CDR3 is 17 amino acids long. CDR1 is KGHSH and CDR2 is LQKENI in the germline V gene. With 0 bases clipped from V and 2 bases from J, the junction kept 8 bases outside the gene matches. The CDR3 nucleotides are TGTGCCAGCTCACCACCGCGGCAGGGGGACCACACAGATACGCAGTATTTT. It specifies CASSPPRQGDHTDTQYF.

The V call is TRBV18, the J call TRBJ2-3, with TRBD2 identical over 9 bases. Germline-derived CDR1 and CDR2 are KGHSH and LQKENI. CDR3 size: 16 residues. V shed 5 bases and J 0 bases; nucleotides not matched to a gene: 6. The CDR3 reads CASSSRTSVSTDTQYF. The DNA for the CDR3 is TGTGCCAGCTCATCTCGGACTAGCGTTAGCACAGATACGCAGTATTTT.

The chain recombines TRBV6-1 with TRBJ2-7, with 7 bases matching TRBD1. The germline CDR1 and CDR2 sequences are MNHNS and SASEGT. The CDR3 is 14 amino acids. The J segment lost 5 bases and the V segment lost 6 bases, leaving 10 bases of the junction unmatched. CDR3 nucleotide sequence: TGTGCCAGCAGAAAGAACAGGGGTGAGGACGAGCAGTACTTC. It yields the protein CASRKNRGEDEQYF.

The chain links TRBV6-5 to TRBJ1-5; TRBD1 agrees at 9 bases. J gave up 4 bases and V 6 bases, and 4 bases lay outside the gene matches. This CDR3 region has 14 residues. The V gene's germline CDR1 is MNHEY and CDR2 SVGAGI. This chain's CDR3 is CASRPGTGNQPQHF. DNA of the CDR3: TGTGCCAGCAGGCCGGGGACAGGGAATCAGCCCCAGCATTTT.

The chain joins TRBV5-5 to TRBJ1-5, with a tentative D call TRBD1 (5 bases). The germline V gene has CDR1 SGHKS and CDR2 YYEKEE (reference sequence). The CDR3 extends over 17 amino acids. Trimming took 3 bases from V and 3 from J, leaving 19 bases between them. CDR3 bases: TGTGCCAGCAGCTGGGAGGGGCTCCTCTCTCTCAATCAGCCCCAGCATTTT. This translates into CASSWEGLLSLNQPQHF.

This clone was observed a handful of times. The V and J genes are TRBV10-1 and TRBJ1-3; 12 bases agree with TRBD1. This CDR3 has 18 amino acids. Unmatched junction bases numbered 9, after V lost 5 bases and J lost 1 base. The V gene's germline CDR1 is WNHNN and CDR2 SYGVQD (reference sequence). CDR3 sequence (DNA): TGCGCCAGCAGTTACCTTCAGGGACAGGGGGCGTCTGGAAACACCATATATTTT. This sequence encodes CASSYLQGQGASGNTIYF.

The chain employs TRBV27 and TRBJ1-1; D is possibly TRBD1 (6 bases). Germline CDR1 is MNHEY and CDR2 is SMNVEV (reference sequence). The CDR3 length is 16 residues. The V end lost 3 bases, the J end lost 0 bases, and 14 bases lay between the germline ends. CDR3 sequence reads: CASSFTQGRMNTEAFF. CDR3 nucleotide sequence: TGTGCCAGCAGTTTCACACAGGGACGCATGAACACTGAAGCTTTCTTT.